A selection of T cell receptor beta chains follows, all from one sample in a study of shared clonotypes between healthy human individuals. The assay was immunoSEQ multiplex PCR, and TCRdb's table has in-frame clones only and misses some. The table includes 450,000 to 500,000 clones, around 85% detected once. Sequenced: PBMCs. These receptors came from a woman aged 40 to 50 in good health. Some clones in this sample may be carry-over from other donors' samples. Each CDR3 is given with its conserved first and last residue. Each record gives: CDR3 length, V gene, clone size, J gene, CDR3 protein. Clone size is given for some rows only: seen once, a few or many times, or a class if the clone is expanded.

CDR3 length: 16
V gene: TRBV7-2
clone size: -
J gene: TRBJ2-1
CDR3 protein: CASSLTSGTDGNEQFF

CDR3 length: 15
V gene: TRBV28
clone size: -
J gene: TRBJ1-4
CDR3 protein: CASSLWRAGNEKLFF

CDR3 length: 13
V gene: TRBV10-3
clone size: -
J gene: TRBJ2-7
CDR3 protein: CAISEPRSYEQYF

CDR3 length: 14
V gene: TRBV19
clone size: many
J gene: TRBJ1-1
CDR3 protein: CASSIPGVNTEAFF

CDR3 length: 12
V gene: TRBV7-9
clone size: -
J gene: TRBJ2-7
CDR3 protein: CASSLGTGGPYF

CDR3 length: 14
V gene: TRBV5-1
clone size: -
J gene: TRBJ2-5
CDR3 protein: CASKRAGGSETQYF

CDR3 length: 17
V gene: TRBV4-2
clone size: -
J gene: TRBJ2-1
CDR3 protein: CASSQAPRLAGGRGQFF

CDR3 length: 11
V gene: TRBV6-5
clone size: -
J gene: TRBJ2-2
CDR3 protein: CASRGTGELFF

CDR3 length: 12
V gene: TRBV6-4
clone size: -
J gene: TRBJ2-7
CDR3 protein: CASRAGPHEQYF

CDR3 length: 13
V gene: TRBV6-5
clone size: -
J gene: TRBJ2-3
CDR3 protein: CASSRNRGDTQYF

CDR3 length: 18
V gene: TRBV6-4
clone size: -
J gene: TRBJ2-7
CDR3 protein: CASSDSMSGAQIFYEQYF

CDR3 length: 17
V gene: TRBV18
clone size: once
J gene: TRBJ2-1
CDR3 protein: CASSPAERTGAYNEQFF

CDR3 length: 16
V gene: TRBV28
clone size: -
J gene: TRBJ2-7
CDR3 protein: CASSTPSGIGDYEQYF

CDR3 length: 16
V gene: TRBV15
clone size: -
J gene: TRBJ2-7
CDR3 protein: CATSRDTGTWGEEQYF

CDR3 length: 15
V gene: TRBV2
clone size: -
J gene: TRBJ2-1
CDR3 protein: CASSGTSGRENEQFF

CDR3 length: 16
V gene: TRBV4-2
clone size: -
J gene: TRBJ2-2
CDR3 protein: CASSPIQRTNTGELFF

CDR3 length: 17
V gene: TRBV4-2
clone size: once
J gene: TRBJ2-5
CDR3 protein: CASSPQVAGGPGETQYF

CDR3 length: 16
V gene: TRBV4-1
clone size: -
J gene: TRBJ2-3
CDR3 protein: CASSHRLAGPTDTQYF

CDR3 length: 13
V gene: TRBV7-2
clone size: -
J gene: TRBJ1-1
CDR3 protein: CASSLSGDTEAFF

CDR3 length: 15
V gene: TRBV28
clone size: -
J gene: TRBJ1-5
CDR3 protein: CASSPIRTDNQPQHF

CDR3 length: 15
V gene: TRBV6-1
clone size: -
J gene: TRBJ2-7
CDR3 protein: CASSEPPGQGNEQYF

CDR3 length: 14
V gene: TRBV29-1
clone size: -
J gene: TRBJ2-3
CDR3 protein: CSVAWQSGTDTQYF

CDR3 length: 14
V gene: TRBV10-3
clone size: -
J gene: TRBJ1-2
CDR3 protein: CAIGGVGNLYGYTF

CDR3 length: 14
V gene: TRBV5-1
clone size: -
J gene: TRBJ2-5
CDR3 protein: CASSFRLATETQYF

CDR3 length: 13
V gene: TRBV6-5
clone size: -
J gene: TRBJ2-1
CDR3 protein: CASSLRENNEQFF

CDR3 length: 14
V gene: TRBV18
clone size: few
J gene: TRBJ1-1
CDR3 protein: CASSPAQGGIEAFF

CDR3 length: 16
V gene: TRBV5-4
clone size: -
J gene: TRBJ2-2
CDR3 protein: CASSWGTGANTGELFF

CDR3 length: 13
V gene: TRBV28
clone size: -
J gene: TRBJ2-3
CDR3 protein: CASSSGDTDTQYF

CDR3 length: 14
V gene: TRBV19
clone size: -
J gene: TRBJ2-5
CDR3 protein: CASSASPSAGTQYF

CDR3 length: 16
V gene: TRBV9
clone size: -
J gene: TRBJ2-3
CDR3 protein: CASSVVSGTSTDTQYF

CDR3 length: 13
V gene: TRBV19
clone size: few
J gene: TRBJ1-2
CDR3 protein: CASARRGPQGYTF

CDR3 length: 15
V gene: TRBV6-5
clone size: -
J gene: TRBJ1-5
CDR3 protein: CASSPQPGGREPQHF

CDR3 length: 13
V gene: TRBV10-1
clone size: -
J gene: TRBJ2-3
CDR3 protein: CASSGTGIDTQYF

CDR3 length: 15
V gene: TRBV5-1
clone size: -
J gene: TRBJ2-1
CDR3 protein: CASSLVSGAYNEQFF

CDR3 length: 13
V gene: TRBV7-9
clone size: -
J gene: TRBJ1-3
CDR3 protein: CASIQDQGNTIYF

CDR3 length: 15
V gene: TRBV6-4
clone size: many
J gene: TRBJ2-1
CDR3 protein: CASSASGSSYNEQFF

CDR3 length: 16
V gene: TRBV5-1
clone size: -
J gene: TRBJ2-2
CDR3 protein: CASSLGQRPNTGELFF

CDR3 length: 14
V gene: TRBV7-2
clone size: -
J gene: TRBJ2-7
CDR3 protein: CASSWRDGSPEQYF

CDR3 length: 17
V gene: TRBV7-9
clone size: -
J gene: TRBJ2-1
CDR3 protein: CASSLRGLAGPDNEQFF

CDR3 length: 12
V gene: TRBV2
clone size: -
J gene: TRBJ2-5
CDR3 protein: CASSPGGGTQYF

CDR3 length: 14
V gene: TRBV18
clone size: once
J gene: TRBJ1-1
CDR3 protein: CASSPPRAGTEAFF

CDR3 length: 13
V gene: TRBV6-1
clone size: -
J gene: TRBJ1-1
CDR3 protein: CASSEGYNTEAFF